A single TCR beta chain is shown here with its context. Its antigen is currently unknown. The data were obtained in a study of Ad26.COV2.S vaccination and SARS-CoV-2 variants. Described treatment: 15 to 20 received Ad26.COV2.S at low or high dose, single or two shots; a few received placebo; per-sample allocation not given. The samples date from day 63 after the first vaccine or placebo injection. Aged 18-55 years, donor was enrolled in Boston in 2020. Ad26.COV2.S expressed prefusion-stabilized spike from the original Wuhan strain. Using immunoSEQ multiplex PCR, the repertoire was profiled, and TCRdb retains in-frame clones only, with some absent. The sample gives roughly 320,000 clones, roughly 84% of which show up once; around 3.5% is in the top ten. Overall study findings and caveats: Possibly, TCR breadth and depth analyses underestimated total T cell responses. Spike-specific TCR breadth was greater after Ad26.COV2.S than placebo.

The clonotype comes from a person aged 18-60 years who received the Ad26.COV2.S COVID-19 vaccine or a placebo. Specimen: peripheral blood, collected in a trial of Ad26.COV2.S vaccine versus placebo.

In DNA form, the CDR3 reads TGTGCCAGCAGGGACACCGGGGAGCTGTTTTTT. Amino acid sequence: CASRDTGELFF. The chain employs TRBV12-3 or TRBV12-4 and TRBJ2-2; no firm D call. Trimming stripped 6 bases from V and 3 bases from J, with 2 bases between. This CDR3 contains 11 residues.